Listed here is a single TCR beta chain. This entry comes from a study of PD-L1 blockade in urothelial cancer. Using immunoSEQ multiplex PCR, the repertoire was profiled, and TCRdb retains in-frame clones only, with some absent. The table lists roughly 74,000 clones, 87% of them singletons. The CDR3 contains 16 residues. Germline CDR1 is MNHNY and CDR2 is SVGAGI (reference sequence). Trimming at V came to 6 bases and at J to 2 bases, leaving 12 bases not matched to a gene. The specimen was PBMCs, collected around atezolizumab (anti-PD-L1) treatment. This chain uses TRBV6-6 with TRBJ1-2, with 7 bases fitting TRBD1. The sequence came from a woman in her sixties or seventies with urothelial cancer. The CDR3 spells CASSRGTGTANYGYTF. The CDR3 DNA reads TGTGCCAGCAGCCGAGGGACCGGGACAGCGAACTATGGCTACACCTTC.